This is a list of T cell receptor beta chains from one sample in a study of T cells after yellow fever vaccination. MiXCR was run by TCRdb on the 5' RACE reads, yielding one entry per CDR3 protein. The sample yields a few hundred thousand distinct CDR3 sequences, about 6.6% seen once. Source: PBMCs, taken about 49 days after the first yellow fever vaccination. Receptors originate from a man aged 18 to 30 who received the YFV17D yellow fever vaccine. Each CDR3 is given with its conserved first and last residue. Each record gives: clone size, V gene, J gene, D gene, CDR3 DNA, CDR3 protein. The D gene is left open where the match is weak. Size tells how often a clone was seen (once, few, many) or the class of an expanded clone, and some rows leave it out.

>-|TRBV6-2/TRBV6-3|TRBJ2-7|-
TGTGCCAGCAGCTCGGTTTTGGAGCAGTACTTC
CASSSVLEQYF
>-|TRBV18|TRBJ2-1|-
TGTGCCAGCTCACCTGACAGGAATGAGCAGTTCTTC
CASSPDRNEQFF
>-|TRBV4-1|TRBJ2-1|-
TGCGCCAGCAGCCATCCCCGGGAGACCTACAATGAGCAGTTCTTC
CASSHPRETYNEQFF
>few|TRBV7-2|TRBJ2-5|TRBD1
TGTGCCAGCAGTCGCCAAACAGGGGGCGGGGAGACCCAGTACTTC
CASSRQTGGGETQYF
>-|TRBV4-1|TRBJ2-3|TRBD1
TGCGCCAGCAGCCTTCCACAGGGGGGTTCTTATTTT
CASSLPQGGSYF
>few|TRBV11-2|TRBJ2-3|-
TGTGCCAGCAGCTTTGGCGGAACTAGCACAGATACGCAGTATTTT
CASSFGGTSTDTQYF
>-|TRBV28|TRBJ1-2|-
TGTGCCAGCAGTTTCGGACACGGCTATGGCTACACCTTC
CASSFGHGYGYTF
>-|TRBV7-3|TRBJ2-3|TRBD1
TGTGCCAGCAGGATCCCAGGACAGGGAGGAGATACGCAGTATTTT
CASRIPGQGGDTQYF
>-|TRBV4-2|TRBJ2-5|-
TGTGCCAGCAGCCAAGACCCAGGCGGTACAGAGACCCAGTACTTC
CASSQDPGGTETQYF
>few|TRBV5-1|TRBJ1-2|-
TGCGCCAGCAGCTCGGACAGAACAACTGGGGGCTACACCTTC
CASSSDRTTGGYTF
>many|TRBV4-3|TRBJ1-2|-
TGCGCCAGCAGCCAGGAAAGGCCCAACTATGGCTACACCTTC
CASSQERPNYGYTF
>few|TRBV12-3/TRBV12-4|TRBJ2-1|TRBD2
TGTGCCAGCACCAATAGCGGGGGGGCCAGGAATGAGCAGTTCTTC
CASTNSGGARNEQFF
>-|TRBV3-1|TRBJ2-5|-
TGTGCCAGCAGCCAATCGGGCGGGGTTGAGACCCAGTACTTC
CASSQSGGVETQYF
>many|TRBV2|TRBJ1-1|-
TGTGCCAGCCAAGAGAACTCGATGAACACTGAAGCTTTCTTT
CASQENSMNTEAFF
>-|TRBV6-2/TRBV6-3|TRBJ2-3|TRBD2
TGTGCCAGCAGTCCTTACACACCGACTAGCGGGGGCCGAGTACTCACAGATACGCAGTATTTT
CASSPYTPTSGGRVLTDTQYF
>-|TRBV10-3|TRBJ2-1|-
TGTGCCATCAGTGAGTCGGGGCAGGGCAGTGAGCAGTTCTTC
CAISESGQGSEQFF
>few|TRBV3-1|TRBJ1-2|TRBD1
TGTGCCAGCAGCCAAGTCACAGGGGGCAGCTATGGCTGCACCTTC
CASSQVTGGSYGCTF
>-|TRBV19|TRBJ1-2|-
TGTGCCAGTAGTATAGAGTATCTTGGCTACACCTTC
CASSIEYLGYTF
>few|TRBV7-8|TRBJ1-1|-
TGTGCCAGCAGCAAACACCAGGGGAACACTGAAGCTTTCTTT
CASSKHQGNTEAFF
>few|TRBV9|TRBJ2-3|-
TGTGCCAGCAGCGCCGAGAAGCCTGGGGCCCGAATCACAGATACGCAGTATTTT
CASSAEKPGARITDTQYF
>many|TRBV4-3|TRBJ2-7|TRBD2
TGCGCCAGCAGCCCAGCGGGGGACTCCTACGAGCAGTACTTC
CASSPAGDSYEQYF
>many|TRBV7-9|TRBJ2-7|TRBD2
TGTGCCAGCAGCGCAGGACTAGCGGACAGCGAGCAGTACTTC
CASSAGLADSEQYF
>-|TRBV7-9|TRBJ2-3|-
TGTGCCAGCAGCTTAGTTAAGAGGGCCGCAGATACGCAGTATTTT
CASSLVKRAADTQYF
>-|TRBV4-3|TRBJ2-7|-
TGCGCCAGCAGCCAAGATCAGGGCCCCTCCTACGAGCAGTACTTC
CASSQDQGPSYEQYF
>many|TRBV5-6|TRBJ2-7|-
TGTGCCAGCAGCTCCTACCGCGGGACTTACGAGCAGTACTTC
CASSSYRGTYEQYF
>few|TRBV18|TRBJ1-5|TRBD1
TGTGCCAGCTCACCAGGACAGGTCCCGGGGCCCCAGCATTTT
CASSPGQVPGPQHF
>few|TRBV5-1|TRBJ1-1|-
TGCGCCAGCAGCTTGGGGGTCACCGGGATGAACACTGAAGCTTTCTTT
CASSLGVTGMNTEAFF
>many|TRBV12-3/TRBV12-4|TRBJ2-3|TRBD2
TGTGCCAGCAAACTTGGGGGAGGGACCTCGGCGCAGTATTTT
CASKLGGGTSAQYF
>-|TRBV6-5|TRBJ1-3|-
TGTGCCACGAGGACGGTGGGAAACACCATATATTTT
CATRTVGNTIYF
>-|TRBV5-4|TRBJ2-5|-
TGTGCCAGCAGCAAGGCAGAGCAAGAGACCCAGTACTTC
CASSKAEQETQYF
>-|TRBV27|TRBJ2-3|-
TGTGCCAGCAGCCGGGACCGACTTTGGGGTACGCAGTATTTT
CASSRDRLWGTQYF
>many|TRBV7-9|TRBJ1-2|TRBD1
TGTGCCAGCAGCTTCGGACAGGATTATGGCTACACCTTC
CASSFGQDYGYTF
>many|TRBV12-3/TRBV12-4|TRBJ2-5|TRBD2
TGTGCCAGCAGTTGGCTAGCGGACGGGGAGACCCAGTACTTC
CASSWLADGETQYF
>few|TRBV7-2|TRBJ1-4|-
TGTGCCAGCAGCTTAGGTGGGGGCAGGGGTGGGGAAAAACTGTTTTTT
CASSLGGGRGGEKLFF
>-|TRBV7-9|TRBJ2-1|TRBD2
TGTGCCAGCAGCTTCGCGGCAGGGAGGGGTGAGCAGTTCTTC
CASSFAAGRGEQFF
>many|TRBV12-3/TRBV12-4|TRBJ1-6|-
TGTGCCAGCAGTTCCTTATGGGGCAATTCACCCCTCCACTTT
CASSSLWGNSPLHF
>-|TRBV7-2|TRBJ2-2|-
TGTGCCAGCAGCTTAACAGGGGACTCTACCGGGGAGCTGTTTTTT
CASSLTGDSTGELFF
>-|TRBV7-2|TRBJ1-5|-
TGTGCCAGCAGCCCGGGCGGGCGTAAGGATCAGCCCCAGCATTTT
CASSPGGRKDQPQHF
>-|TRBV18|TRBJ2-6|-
TGTGCCAGCTCACCACAGGGGCCCTCTGGGGCCAACGTCCTGACTTTC
CASSPQGPSGANVLTF
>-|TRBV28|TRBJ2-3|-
TGTGCCAGCAGTTTAAAATTGTCCATTCCCGGCACAGATACGCAGTATTTT
CASSLKLSIPGTDTQYF
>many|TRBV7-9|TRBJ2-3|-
TGTGCCAGCAGCTTAGTTATGGAGGCTGGCACAGATACGCAGTATTTT
CASSLVMEAGTDTQYF
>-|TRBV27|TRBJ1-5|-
TGTGCCAGCAGTTTGGTGCTCTCTGGCAATCAGCCCCAGCATTTT
CASSLVLSGNQPQHF
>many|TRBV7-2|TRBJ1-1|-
TGTGCCAGCAGCTTAGGAGGGTCGAACACTGAAGCTTTCTTT
CASSLGGSNTEAFF